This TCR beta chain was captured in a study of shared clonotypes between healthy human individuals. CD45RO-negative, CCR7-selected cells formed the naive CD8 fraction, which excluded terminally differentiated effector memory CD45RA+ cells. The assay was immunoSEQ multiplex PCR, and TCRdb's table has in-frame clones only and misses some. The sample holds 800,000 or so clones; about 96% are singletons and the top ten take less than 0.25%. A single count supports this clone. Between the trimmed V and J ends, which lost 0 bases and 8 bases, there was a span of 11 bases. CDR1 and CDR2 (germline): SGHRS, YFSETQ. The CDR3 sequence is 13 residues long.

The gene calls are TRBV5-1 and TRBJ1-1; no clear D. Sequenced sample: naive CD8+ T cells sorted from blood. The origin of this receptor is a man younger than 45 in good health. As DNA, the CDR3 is TGCGCCAGCAGCTTGGCGGTCGCGGCCGAAGCTTTCTTT. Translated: CASSLAVAAEAFF.